These T cell receptor beta chains were read from a single sample in a study of blood T cell repertoires in COVID-19. Assay used: immunoSEQ multiplex PCR; TCRdb lists only in-frame clones, some missing. The sample consists of around 100,000 clones, 80% to 90% of them appearing once. What was sequenced was peripheral blood. Source of these receptors: a human donor with acute or convalescent COVID-19. The donor label of this sample is uncertain. Each CDR3 is given without its conserved first and last residue. Each record gives: V gene, CDR3 protein.

v_call: TRBV12-2; cdr3_aa: ASRLAGQGAQGYT
v_call: TRBV4-1; cdr3_aa: ASSQGPGTLQETQY
v_call: TRBV9; cdr3_aa: ASSVGRLAGFTDTQY
v_call: TRBV19; cdr3_aa: ASSTPGQGYTIY
v_call: TRBV5-1; cdr3_aa: ASRGPNAGSDQPQH
v_call: TRBV6-5; cdr3_aa: ASSYWVSPSTEAF
v_call: TRBV3-1/TRBV3-2; cdr3_aa: ASSLSDRGLNYGYT
v_call: TRBV5-1; cdr3_aa: ASSLDRGPNQPQH
v_call: TRBV7-9; cdr3_aa: ASSPLGAGGLETQY
v_call: TRBV19; cdr3_aa: ASSIEGAHHTDTQY
v_call: TRBV4-1; cdr3_aa: ASSQMTSGGAQY
v_call: TRBV5-6; cdr3_aa: ASSFRKLAGAYEQY
v_call: TRBV6-5; cdr3_aa: AVLEQSYGYT
v_call: TRBV5-8; cdr3_aa: ASSLYGGGAGETQY
v_call: TRBV10-3; cdr3_aa: AITGGGGEKLF
v_call: TRBV27; cdr3_aa: ASSLSGGQANSPLH
v_call: TRBV5-4; cdr3_aa: ASSGSSGNTIY
v_call: TRBV4-3; cdr3_aa: ASSQVAGGNSPLH
v_call: TRBV28; cdr3_aa: ASSLVILGQGIEKLF
v_call: TRBV20-1; cdr3_aa: SARGAPGYT
v_call: TRBV5-1; cdr3_aa: ASTKVLDTNTGELF
v_call: TRBV3-1/TRBV3-2; cdr3_aa: ASSPSRGQGIYEQY
v_call: TRBV2; cdr3_aa: ASSERQNTEAF
v_call: TRBV5-1; cdr3_aa: ASSSTGSRGSPLH
v_call: TRBV30; cdr3_aa: AWNSEGSGTDTQY
v_call: TRBV5-1; cdr3_aa: ASSFSGGMNTGELF
v_call: TRBV6-5; cdr3_aa: ASSRTGEKLF
v_call: TRBV5-1; cdr3_aa: ASSLGDFSGNTIY
v_call: TRBV29-1; cdr3_aa: SVATGGGNTIY
v_call: TRBV6-2/TRBV6-3; cdr3_aa: ASSSGTSGVETQY
v_call: TRBV6-6; cdr3_aa: ASSLTGDTEAF
v_call: TRBV18; cdr3_aa: ASSPRQRGGETDTQY
v_call: TRBV28; cdr3_aa: ASSLGQGALGYT
v_call: TRBV9; cdr3_aa: ASSALSSGGASEQF
v_call: TRBV4-1; cdr3_aa: ASSQGTGATNEKLF
v_call: TRBV7-9; cdr3_aa: ASSLGQGNTGELF
v_call: TRBV19; cdr3_aa: ASGARRWDQPQH
v_call: TRBV28; cdr3_aa: ASGGLVGGHYGYT
v_call: TRBV6-5; cdr3_aa: ASSSGAKNIQY
v_call: TRBV5-1; cdr3_aa: ASSSQGGNQPQH
v_call: TRBV18; cdr3_aa: ASSPSRQGAADTQY
v_call: TRBV11-2; cdr3_aa: ASRAGGVSNQPQH
v_call: TRBV9; cdr3_aa: ASSHSNQTGGTDTQY
v_call: TRBV6-9; cdr3_aa: ASSVLNSNQPQH
v_call: TRBV28; cdr3_aa: ASRQTGGDYGYT
v_call: TRBV6-5; cdr3_aa: ASSHGTGYKTQY
v_call: TRBV5-1; cdr3_aa: ASSLAPRTGITEAF
v_call: TRBV24-1; cdr3_aa: ATSDPGQSTDTQY
v_call: TRBV3-1/TRBV3-2; cdr3_aa: ASSLPGQNNYGYT
v_call: TRBV28; cdr3_aa: ASSLFSATNPGELF
v_call: TRBV5-1; cdr3_aa: ASSLEERGPTDTQY